The 16 T cell receptor beta chains below were found in one sample sequenced in a study of cytomegalovirus exposure and HLA in healthy donors. The PCR ran on 60 Vbeta and 13 Jbeta primers. Generated by immunoSEQ multiplex PCR, the TCRdb table keeps only in-frame clones and is missing some. The sample carries 150,000 to 180,000 clones, about 88% recorded once. Sequenced input: PBMCs. The source is a woman younger than 35 in good health and CMV-seronegative.

The chain recombines TRBV15 with TRBJ1-4, with D maybe TRBD1 (5 bases). Trimming shortened V by 1 base and J by 10 bases, and 16 bases separated the two germline ends. The CDR3 length is 15 residues. Per germline, CDR1 LNHNV and CDR2 YYDKDF (reference sequence). CDR3 amino acids: CATSRVAGGSRKLFF. The CDR3 DNA sequence: TGTGCCACCAGCAGAGTTGCCGGGGGTTCCCGAAAACTGTTTTTT. The full variable domain, in which reference TRBV15 and TRBJ1-4 provide the parts outside the CDR3, is DAMVIQNPRYQVTQFGKPVTLSCSQTLNHNVMYWYQQKSSQAPKLLFHYYDKDFNNEADTPDNFQSRRPNTSFCFLDIRSPGLGDTAMYLCATSRVAGGSRKLFFGSGTQLSVL.

The chain is built from TRBV7-2 and TRBJ2-2; D is unclear. Germline CDR1 SGHTA, CDR2 FQGNSA. V dropped 5 bases and J dropped 4 bases, with 8 bases sitting between them. The CDR3 loop spans 13 amino acids. CDR3 region: CASSPDFTGELFF. As DNA, the CDR3 is TGTGCCAGCAGCCCCGACTTCACCGGGGAGCTGTTTTTT.

The chain employs TRBV6-1 and TRBJ2-5, with D maybe TRBD2 (6 bases). V gave up 10 bases and J gave up 2 bases, with 20 bases separating them. The CDR3 extends over 15 amino acids. In germline, CDR1 is MNHNS, CDR2 SASEGT. This CDR3 reads CATRLGGSGQETQYF. The DNA of the CDR3 is TGTGCCACCCGTTTGGGGGGAAGCGGGCAAGAGACCCAGTACTTC.

The genes are TRBV19 and TRBJ2-7; D is perhaps TRBD1 (6 bases). The CDR3 spans 14 residues. Germline CDR1 is LNHDA and CDR2 is SQIVND (reference sequence). V lost 9 bases and J lost 13, with 28 bases in between. CDR3 amino acids: CARTLTGPRSVGYF. CDR3 sequence (DNA): TGTGCCAGAACTTTAACAGGGCCCCGCTCGGTCGGTTACTTC. The complete variable domain, with remaining parts taken from reference TRBV19 and TRBJ2-7, reads DGGITQSPKYLFRKEGQNVTLSCEQNLNHDAMYWYRQDPGQGLRLIYYSQIVNDFQKGDIAEGYSVSREKKESFPLTVTSAQKNPTAFYLCARTLTGPRSVGYFGPGTRLTVT.

This clone was seen only once. The rearrangement links TRBV6-6 to TRBJ1-6, with TRBD1 as a possible D gene (5 bases). The V and J ends lost 7 bases and 9 bases respectively, with 13 bases between them. The germline V gene encodes CDR1 MNHNY and CDR2 SVGAGI (reference sequence). The CDR3 is 13 residues long. The CDR3 protein is CASTRTGGSPLHF. The CDR3 DNA is TGTGCCAGCACGCGAACAGGTGGTTCACCCCTCCACTTT.

This clone was seen a handful of times. The CDR3 bases are TGTGCCAGCAGTGACGATTTAGCGGGTAACTACGAGCAGTACTTC. This sequence encodes CASSDDLAGNYEQYF. V is TRBV25-1 and J is TRBJ2-7; 7 bases are a match to TRBD2. The length of the CDR3 is 15 residues. The trim removed 3 bases at V and 3 bases at J, leaving 8 bases unmatched. CDR1 and CDR2 (germline): MGHDK, SYGVNS.

The CDR3 DNA reads as TGTGCCAGCAGTTTAGTGACAGGGCCCGTGAGGACAGATACGCAGTATTTT. Protein: CASSLVTGPVRTDTQYF. The chain employs TRBV28 and TRBJ2-3; 7 positions match TRBD1. This CDR3 comprises 17 residues. J gave up 3 bases and V 2 bases, and 11 bases lay outside the gene matches. CDR1 MDHEN and CDR2 SYDVKM come from the germline V gene.

Written as DNA, the CDR3 is TGTGCCAGCAGGGACCCAGGGGCTTTTGGCTACACCTTC. Translation: CASRDPGAFGYTF. This chain uses TRBV6-5 with TRBJ1-2; TRBD1 might be the D (6 bases). The length of the CDR3 is 13 residues. CDR1 is MNHEY and CDR2 is SVGAGI in the germline V gene. The germline V and J ends were trimmed by 6 bases and 7 bases, with 15 bases remaining between them.

Concerning this clone: Additional DNA sequences in this sample encode the identical CDR3. The chain links TRBV5-1 to TRBJ1-6, with 11 bases aligning to TRBD1. This CDR3 is 15 amino acids long. Trimming cost V 4 bases and J 7 bases; bases outside gene matches: 4. Germline CDR1 SGHRS, CDR2 YFSETQ. This CDR3 is CASSPGQGVNSPLHF. The CDR3 DNA sequence: TGCGCCAGCAGCCCGGGACAGGGGGTAAATTCACCCCTCCACTTT.

Note on this clone: Relative to the germline gene, one junction end is altered; a read error may explain this. The rearrangement uses TRBV7-7 and TRBJ2-7; 8 bases align to TRBD1. The CDR3 is 14 residues long. Germline CDR1 and CDR2: SSHAT and FNYEAQ (reference sequence). The CDR3 reads CASSLGTGPYEQYF. CDR3 in DNA: TGTGCTAGCAGCTTAGGGACAGGACCCTACGAGCAGTACTTC.

A single count supports this clone. This chain connects TRBV5-7 to TRBJ2-1, with a weak D call TRBD2 (6 bases). TRBV5-7 carries the ORF label, with uncertain function. The CDR3 has 15 residues. Trimming pared 4 bases from V and 6 bases from J, leaving 17 bases between. CDR3 nucleotides: TGTGCCAGCAGCCGTAGCGGAAGCTCACTCAATGAGCAGTTCTTC. Translated, it gives CASSRSGSSLNEQFF.

A few counts support this clone. V usage is TRBV6-5 and J usage is TRBJ2-7; 7 positions match TRBD2. Trimming at V came to 7 bases and at J to 3 bases, leaving 9 bases not matched to a gene. This CDR3 contains 14 residues. Germline V gene lookup returns CDR1 MNHEY and CDR2 SVGAGI. The CDR3 region is CASTRVAGIYEQYF. CDR3 coding DNA: TGTGCCAGCACCCGGGTAGCGGGTATCTACGAGCAGTACTTC.

The chain couples TRBV5-1 to TRBJ2-7, with 7 bases lining up with TRBD1. V lost 4 bases to trimming and J lost 2 bases; unmatched junction nucleotides: 12. This CDR3 is built from 16 residues. Per germline, CDR1 SGHRS and CDR2 YFSETQ. Here the CDR3 reads CASSRSATGVTYEQYF. The CDR3 coding sequence is TGCGCCAGCAGCAGATCCGCAACAGGGGTCACCTACGAGCAGTACTTC.

V usage is TRBV7-9 and J usage is TRBJ1-4; D may be TRBD1 (6 bases). Germline V CDR1 and CDR2: SEHNR, FQNEAQ (reference sequence). CDR3 length: 15 amino acids. V was pared by 5 bases and J by 7 bases, with 17 bases between. CDR3 amino acids: CASSIGAGAGEKLFF. For the CDR3, the DNA is TGTGCCAGCAGCATCGGGGCAGGGGCGGGTGAAAAACTGTTTTTT.

The chain joins TRBV5-4 to TRBJ2-6; D is unresolved. Germline V gene sequence: CDR1 SGHNT, CDR2 YYREEE (reference sequence). V gave up 2 bases and J gave up 0 bases, with 12 bases separating them. This CDR3 is built from 17 residues. The CDR3 region is CASSFQVTYSGANVLTF. CDR3 DNA: TGTGCCAGCAGCTTCCAGGTAACCTACTCTGGGGCCAACGTCCTGACTTTC.

This clone was counted between two and nine times. The chain couples TRBV25-1 to TRBJ1-2, with 7 nucleotides matching TRBD1. Germline values: CDR1 MGHDK, CDR2 SYGVNS. Trimming removed 9 bases from V and 8 bases from J; junction bases left unmatched: 12. The CDR3 contains 13 residues. CDR3 in DNA: TGTGCCAGTTCGCAGACAGGGTCCGGAGGCTACACCTTC. Translated: CASSQTGSGGYTF.